The subject of this entry is one T cell receptor (beta chain). Looked up from germline, CDR1 is SGDLS and CDR2 is YYNGEE. V was pared by 2 bases and J by 4 bases, with 6 bases of the junction left unmatched. The CDR3 is 15 amino acids. Some clones are missing from TCRdb's copy, which holds only in-frame ones; the method was immunoSEQ multiplex PCR. The data contain 150,000 to 200,000 clones, about 80% of them singletons. This entry comes from a study of blood T cell repertoires in COVID-19. This chain connects TRBV9 to TRBJ2-3; 8 bases line up with TRBD2. The clonotype originates from a man aged 45-65 years who had recovered from COVID-19. Sequenced material: PBMCs or T cells enriched from blood (not recorded which). DNA of the CDR3: TGTGCCAGCAGCGTCCGCGGGGGGAGCCCAGATACGCAGTATTTT. This encodes CASSVRGGSPDTQYF.